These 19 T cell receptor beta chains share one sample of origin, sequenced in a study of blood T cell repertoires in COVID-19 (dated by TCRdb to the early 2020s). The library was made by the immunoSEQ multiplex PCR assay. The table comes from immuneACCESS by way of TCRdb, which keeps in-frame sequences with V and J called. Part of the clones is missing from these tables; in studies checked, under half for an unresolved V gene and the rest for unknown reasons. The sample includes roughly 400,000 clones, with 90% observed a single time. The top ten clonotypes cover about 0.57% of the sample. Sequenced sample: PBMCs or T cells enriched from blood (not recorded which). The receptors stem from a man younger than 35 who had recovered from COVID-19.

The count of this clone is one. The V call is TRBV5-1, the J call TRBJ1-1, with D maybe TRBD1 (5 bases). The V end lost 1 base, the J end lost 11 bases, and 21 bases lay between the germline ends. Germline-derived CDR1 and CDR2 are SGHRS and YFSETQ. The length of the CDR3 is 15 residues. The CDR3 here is CASSLNDRETTEAFF. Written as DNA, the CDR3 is TGCGCCAGCAGCTTGAACGACAGAGAGACCACGGAGGCTTTCTTT.

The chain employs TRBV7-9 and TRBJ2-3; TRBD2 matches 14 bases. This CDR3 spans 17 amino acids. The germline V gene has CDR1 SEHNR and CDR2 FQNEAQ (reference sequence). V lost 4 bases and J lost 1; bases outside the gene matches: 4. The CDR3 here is CASSSQTSGGGTDTQYF. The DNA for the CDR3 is TGTGCCAGCAGCTCCCAGACTAGCGGGGGGGGCACAGATACGCAGTATTTT.

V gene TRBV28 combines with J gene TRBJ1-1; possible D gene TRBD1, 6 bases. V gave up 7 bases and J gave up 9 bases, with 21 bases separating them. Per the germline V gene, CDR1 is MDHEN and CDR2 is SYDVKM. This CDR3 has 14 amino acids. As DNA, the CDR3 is TGTGCCAGCATTCCGGGACAAGGACGTTCAAAAGCTTTCTTT. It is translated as CASIPGQGRSKAFF.

The CDR3 protein is CASSPRIAVAYNEQFF. The DNA of the CDR3 is TGTGCCAGCAGCCCCCGGATAGCAGTTGCCTACAATGAGCAGTTCTTC. The V call is TRBV11-2, the J call TRBJ2-1; no firm D call. V gave up 5 bases and J gave up 2 bases, with 16 bases separating them. The germline V gene encodes CDR1 SGHAT and CDR2 FQNNGV. This CDR3 region has 16 residues.

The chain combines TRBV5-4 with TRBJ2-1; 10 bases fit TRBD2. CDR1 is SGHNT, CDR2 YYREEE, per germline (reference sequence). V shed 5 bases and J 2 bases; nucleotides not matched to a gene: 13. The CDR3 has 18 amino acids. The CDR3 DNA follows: TGTGCCAGCAGAAGGGACGGCTTAGCGGGAGGAACCTACAATGAGCAGTTCTTC. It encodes CASRRDGLAGGTYNEQFF.

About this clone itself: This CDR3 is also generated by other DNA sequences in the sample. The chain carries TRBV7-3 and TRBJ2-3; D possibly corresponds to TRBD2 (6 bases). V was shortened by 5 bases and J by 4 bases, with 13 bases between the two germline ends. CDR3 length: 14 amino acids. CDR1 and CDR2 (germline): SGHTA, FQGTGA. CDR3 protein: CASSLGSGADTQYF. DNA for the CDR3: TGTGCCAGCAGCCTCGGTTCGGGAGCAGATACGCAGTATTTT. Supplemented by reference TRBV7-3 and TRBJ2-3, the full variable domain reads GAGVSQTPSNKVTEKGKYVELRCDPISGHTALYWYRQSLGQGPEFLIYFQGTGAADDSGLPNDRFFAVRPEGSVSTLKIQRTERGDSAVYLCASSLGSGADTQYFGPGTRLTVL.

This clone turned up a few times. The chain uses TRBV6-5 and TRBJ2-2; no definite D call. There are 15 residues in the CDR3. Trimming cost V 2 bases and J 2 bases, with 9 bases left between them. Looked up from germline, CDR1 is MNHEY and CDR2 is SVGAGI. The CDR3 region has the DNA TGTGCCAGCAGTTACGGGCCCAGCAACACCGGGGAGCTGTTTTTT. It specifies CASSYGPSNTGELFF.

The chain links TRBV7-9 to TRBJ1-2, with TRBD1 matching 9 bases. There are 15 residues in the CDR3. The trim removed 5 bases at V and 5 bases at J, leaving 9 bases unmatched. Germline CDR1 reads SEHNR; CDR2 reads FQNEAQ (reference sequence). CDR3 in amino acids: CASSPSTGGIYGYTF. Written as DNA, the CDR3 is TGTGCCAGCAGCCCTTCGACAGGGGGAATTTATGGCTACACCTTC.

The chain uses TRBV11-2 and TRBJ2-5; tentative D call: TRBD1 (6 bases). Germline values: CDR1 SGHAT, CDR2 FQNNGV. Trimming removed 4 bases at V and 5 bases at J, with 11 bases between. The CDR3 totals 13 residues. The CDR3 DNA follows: TGTGCCAGCAGCTCATCCGACAGGGAGACCCAGTACTTC. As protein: CASSSSDRETQYF.

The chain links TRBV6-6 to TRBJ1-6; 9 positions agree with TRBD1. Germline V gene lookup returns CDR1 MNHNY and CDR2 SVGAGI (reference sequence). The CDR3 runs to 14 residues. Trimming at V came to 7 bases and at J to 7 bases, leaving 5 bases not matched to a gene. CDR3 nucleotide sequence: TGTGCCAGCAACCCGGGACAGGGAAATTCACCCCTCCACTTT. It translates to CASNPGQGNSPLHF.

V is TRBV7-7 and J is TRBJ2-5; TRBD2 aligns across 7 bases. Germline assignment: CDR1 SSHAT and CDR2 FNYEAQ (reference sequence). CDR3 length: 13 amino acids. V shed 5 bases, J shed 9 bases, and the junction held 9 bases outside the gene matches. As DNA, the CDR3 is TGTGCCAGCAGCCCCCGAGGGGCGGGGGCCCAGTACTTC. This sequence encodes CASSPRGAGAQYF.

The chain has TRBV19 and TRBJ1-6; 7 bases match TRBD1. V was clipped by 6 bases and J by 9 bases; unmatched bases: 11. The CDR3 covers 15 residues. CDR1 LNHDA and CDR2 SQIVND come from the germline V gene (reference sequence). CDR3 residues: CASSLGAGGSSPLHF. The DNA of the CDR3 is TGTGCCAGTAGCCTGGGGGCAGGGGGAAGTTCACCCCTCCACTTT. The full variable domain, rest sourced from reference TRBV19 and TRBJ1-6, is DGGITQSPKYLFRKEGQNVTLSCEQNLNHDAMYWYRQDPGQGLRLIYYSQIVNDFQKGDIAEGYSVSREKKESFPLTVTSAQKNPTAFYLCASSLGAGGSSPLHFGNGTRLTVT.

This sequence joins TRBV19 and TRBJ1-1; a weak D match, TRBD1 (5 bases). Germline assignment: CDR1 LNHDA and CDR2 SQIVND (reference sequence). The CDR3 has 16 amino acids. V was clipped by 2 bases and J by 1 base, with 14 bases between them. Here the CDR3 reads CASSIPRWGGNTEAFF. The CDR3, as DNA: TGTGCCAGTAGTATACCCCGTTGGGGGGGGAACACTGAAGCTTTCTTT.

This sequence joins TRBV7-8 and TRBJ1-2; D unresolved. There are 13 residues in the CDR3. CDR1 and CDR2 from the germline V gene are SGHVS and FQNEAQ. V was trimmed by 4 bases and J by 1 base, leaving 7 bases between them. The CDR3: CASSSSVNYGYTF. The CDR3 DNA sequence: TGTGCCAGCAGCTCATCAGTTAACTATGGCTACACCTTC.

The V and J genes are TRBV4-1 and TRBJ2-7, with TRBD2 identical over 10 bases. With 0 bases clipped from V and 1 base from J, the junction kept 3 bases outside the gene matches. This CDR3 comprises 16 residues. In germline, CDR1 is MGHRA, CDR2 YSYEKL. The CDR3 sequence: CASSQERTSGSYEQYF. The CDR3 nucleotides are TGCGCCAGCAGCCAAGAGAGGACTAGCGGTTCCTACGAGCAGTACTTC.

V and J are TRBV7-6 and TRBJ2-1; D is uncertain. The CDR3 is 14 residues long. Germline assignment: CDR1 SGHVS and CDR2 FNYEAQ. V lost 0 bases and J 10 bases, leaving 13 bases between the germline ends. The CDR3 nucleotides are TGTGCCAGCAGCTTAGCGCTAATGCCTTGGGAGCAGTTCTTC. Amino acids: CASSLALMPWEQFF.

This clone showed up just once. The CDR3 nucleotides read TGTGCCAGCTCCGGCCCGGACAGGGGTTTCCACGAGCAGTACTTC. It yields the protein CASSGPDRGFHEQYF. The chain couples TRBV18 to TRBJ2-7, with TRBD1 matching 9 bases. V trimming: 6 bases; J trimming: 5 bases; junction bases outside the gene matches: 11. The V gene's germline CDR1 is KGHSH and CDR2 LQKENI. This CDR3 has 15 residues. Supplemented by reference TRBV18 and TRBJ2-7, the full variable domain reads NAGVMQNPRHLVRRRGQEARLRCSPMKGHSHVYWYRQLPEEGLKFMVYLQKENIIDESGMPKERFSAEFPKEGPSILRIQQVVRGDSAAYFCASSGPDRGFHEQYFGPGTRLTVT.

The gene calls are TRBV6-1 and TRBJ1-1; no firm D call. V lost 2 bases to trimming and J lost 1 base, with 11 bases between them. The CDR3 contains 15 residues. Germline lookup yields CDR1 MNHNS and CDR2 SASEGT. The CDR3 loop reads CASSERPYANTEAFF. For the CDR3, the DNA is TGTGCCAGCAGTGAACGTCCCTACGCGAACACTGAAGCTTTCTTT.

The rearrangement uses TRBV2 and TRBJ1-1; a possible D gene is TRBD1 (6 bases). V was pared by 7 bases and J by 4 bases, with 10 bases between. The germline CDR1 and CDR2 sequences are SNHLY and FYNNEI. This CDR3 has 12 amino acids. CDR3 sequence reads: CASKGVGTEAFF. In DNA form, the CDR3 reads TGTGCCAGCAAGGGGGTAGGCACTGAAGCTTTCTTT.